A single T cell receptor (beta chain) is shown here with its context. The protocol was immunoSEQ multiplex PCR, while the TCRdb copy is restricted to in-frame clones and leaves out a portion. The sample lists 45,000 to 75,000 clones, 82% occurring once. From germline, CDR1 is MNHEY and CDR2 SVGAGI. This CDR3 is 13 amino acids long. Deletions cut 2 bases from V and 6 bases from J, with 7 bases between. The sample originates from a study of OX40 agonist ivuxolimab in advanced cancers. Specimen: CD4+ or CD8+ T cells sorted from blood, collected in a trial of the OX40 agonist ivuxolimab. This TCR came from an adult with an advanced solid tumor such as melanoma, head and neck, liver or kidney cancer. This chain connects TRBV6-5 to TRBJ1-4; tentative D call: TRBD1 (6 bases). CDR3 residues: CASSYNRDEKLFF. DNA for the CDR3: TGTGCCAGCAGTTACAACAGGGATGAAAAACTGTTTTTT.